These T cell receptor beta chains were read from a single sample in a study of T cell changes during pregnancy in multiple sclerosis. Sequenced by immunoSEQ multiplex PCR; TCRdb stores in-frame clones only, minus some. The sample contains fewer than 65,000 clones, 91% of which appear only once. The sequencing used peripheral blood, collected after pregnancy. These receptors came from a female donor in good health, enrolled as a control in a pregnancy study. CDR3s include the opening cysteine and the closing phenylalanine or tryptophan. D genes are given only for firm matches. The listing skips clone size in some rows; elsewhere it reads once, few, many or a size class.

>-|TRBJ1-2|-|TRBV12-5
CASGWGTWNYGYTF
TGTGCTAGTGGTTGGGGGACATGGAACTATGGCTACACCTTC
>once|TRBJ2-7|-|TRBV7-3
CASSSSFAAGSASYEQYF
TGTGCCAGCAGTTCGTCATTCGCTGCGGGGTCTGCGTCCTACGAGCAGTACTTC
>-|TRBJ2-3|TRBD2|TRBV7-6
CASSRGAGGADTQYF
TGTGCCAGCAGCCGGGGTGCGGGGGGCGCAGATACGCAGTATTTT
>-|TRBJ2-7|-|TRBV30
CAWSVASGNSNEQYF
TGTGCCTGGAGTGTGGCTTCAGGGAATTCAAACGAGCAGTACTTC
>medium-sized|TRBJ1-6|-|TRBV30
CAWSPAGSYNSPLHF
TGTGCCTGGAGTCCCGCGGGCTCCTATAATTCACCCCTCCACTTT
>-|TRBJ1-1|TRBD1|TRBV19
CASCLRKGQGACGTEAFF
TGTGCCAGTTGTTTAAGAAAGGGTCAGGGGGCGTGTGGCACTGAAGCTTTCTTT
>-|TRBJ1-5|-|TRBV7-2
CASSPMRAGNQPQHF
TGTGCCAGCAGCCCGATGCGGGCAGGCAATCAGCCCCAGCATTTT
>-|TRBJ2-7|-|TRBV29-1
CSVGGGLSYEQYF
TGCAGCGTTGGGGGGGGCCTCTCCTACGAGCAGTACTTC
>once|TRBJ2-3|-|TRBV5-4
CASSLGGTPTDTQYF
TGTGCCAGCAGCTTGGGCGGGACCCCCACAGATACGCAGTATTTT
>-|TRBJ2-1|-|TRBV7-8
CASSLLANEQFF
TGTGCCAGCAGCTTACTAGCCAATGAGCAGTTCTTC
>-|TRBJ1-1|-|TRBV5-1
CASSLQQGWTEAFF
TGCGCCAGCAGCTTGCAACAGGGTTGGACTGAAGCTTTCTTT
>-|TRBJ2-1|TRBD2|TRBV5-1
CASSLLAGSSYNEQFF
TGCGCCAGCAGCTTACTAGCGGGTTCTTCCTACAATGAGCAGTTCTTC
>-|TRBJ1-5|-|TRBV2
CASRAVHSNQPQHF
TGTGCCAGCAGGGCAGTTCATAGCAATCAGCCCCAGCATTTT
>-|TRBJ2-7|TRBD1|TRBV7-6
CASSSSGTDSYEQYF
TGTGCCAGCAGCTCTTCCGGGACAGACTCCTACGAGCAGTACTTC
>-|TRBJ1-1|-|TRBV9
CASSVVGHNTEAFF
TGTGCCAGCAGCGTAGTGGGACATAACACTGAAGCTTTCTTT
>few|TRBJ1-6|-|TRBV18
CASSQAASYNSPLHF
TGTGCCAGCTCCCAGGCCGCCTCCTATAATTCACCCCTCCACTTT
>-|TRBJ1-5|-|TRBV18
CASSPTGSSNQPQHF
TGTGCCAGCTCACCTACAGGGAGCAGCAATCAGCCCCAGCATTTT
>-|TRBJ2-1|-|TRBV7-9
CASTKGGGYNEQFF
TGTGCCAGCACTAAAGGCGGCGGATACAATGAGCAGTTCTTC
>-|TRBJ2-2|-|TRBV14
CASSQVGRQGWFAGELFF
TGTGCCAGCAGCCAAGTAGGTCGGCAGGGTTGGTTTGCCGGGGAGCTGTTTTTT
>-|TRBJ1-1|TRBD1|TRBV10-3
CANGQGNSEAFF
TGTGCCAACGGACAGGGGAACTCTGAAGCTTTCTTT
>-|TRBJ1-2|-|TRBV28
CASRDRGIKFYGYTF
TGTGCCAGCAGAGACCGGGGGATTAAATTCTATGGCTACACCTTC
>few|TRBJ1-1|-|TRBV30
CAWSVGGVGAFF
TGTGCCTGGAGTGTTGGGGGGGTAGGGGCTTTCTTT
>-|TRBJ2-4|-|TRBV30
CAWRSGNIQYF
TGTGCCTGGAGGAGTGGAAACATTCAGTACTTC
>-|TRBJ2-5|-|TRBV11-2
CASSLGGDVETQYF
TGTGCCAGCAGCCTCGGAGGGGACGTAGAGACCCAGTACTTC
>-|TRBJ1-1|TRBD1|TRBV19
CASSIEGQGVGYAFF
TGTGCCAGTAGTATCGAAGGACAGGGGGTGGGGTACGCTTTCTTT
>-|TRBJ1-1|-|TRBV9
CASSVGTSWSTEAFF
TGTGCCAGCAGCGTAGGGACAAGTTGGAGCACTGAAGCTTTCTTT
>once|TRBJ2-2|TRBD1|TRBV19
CASSDGQGLFTGELFF
TGTGCCAGTAGTGATGGACAGGGGTTATTCACCGGGGAGCTGTTTTTT
>-|TRBJ1-6|-|TRBV6-5
CASGYRDNNSPLHF
TGTGCCAGCGGATACCGGGACAATAATTCACCCCTCCACTTT
>-|TRBJ2-3|TRBD1|TRBV4-2
CASSQVRDRDNTDTQYF
TGTGCCAGCAGCCAAGTCCGGGACAGGGATAATACAGATACGCAGTATTTT
>-|TRBJ1-3|-|TRBV30
CAWSAGNQGNTIYF
TGTGCCTGGAGTGCGGGTAATCAGGGAAACACCATATATTTT
>-|TRBJ1-2|TRBD1|TRBV5-4
CASSSAGTGGIRYGYTF
TGTGCCAGCAGCTCAGCCGGGACAGGGGGCATTCGCTATGGCTACACCTTC
>-|TRBJ2-6|-|TRBV7-8
CASTREGVSSGANVLTF
TGTGCCAGCACCAGAGAGGGGGTATCCTCTGGGGCCAACGTCCTGACTTTC
>-|TRBJ1-5|TRBD1|TRBV27
CASRGQGGSNQPQHF
TGTGCCAGCAGGGGACAGGGAGGAAGCAATCAGCCCCAGCATTTT
>-|TRBJ2-2|TRBD1|TRBV29-1
CSVRDRRGTGYTGELFF
TGCAGCGTGCGTGACCGACGCGGGACAGGATACACCGGGGAGCTGTTTTTT
>once|TRBJ1-1|-|TRBV7-2
CASSFGRNTEAFF
TGTGCCAGCAGCTTTGGCAGGAACACTGAAGCTTTCTTT
>-|TRBJ2-3|-|TRBV27
CASSWTVTDTQYF
TGTGCCAGCAGTTGGACAGTCACAGATACGCAGTATTTT
>-|TRBJ1-3|-|TRBV19
CASSGGAGNTIYF
TGTGCCAGCAGTGGGGGGGCTGGAAACACCATATATTTT
>-|TRBJ2-6|-|TRBV5-1
CASSRTGDSGGANVLTF
TGCGCCAGCAGCCGTACAGGGGACTCGGGTGGGGCCAACGTCCTGACTTTC
>-|TRBJ1-2|TRBD1|TRBV5-1
CASSPGQGRSGYTF
TGCGCCAGCAGCCCGGGACAGGGAAGGAGCGGCTACACCTTC
>-|TRBJ1-2|-|TRBV4-2
CASSQDVSYGFPRQGYGYTF
TGTGCCAGCAGCCAAGACGTGTCGTATGGTTTTCCTCGTCAGGGGTATGGCTACACCTTC
>-|TRBJ1-3|-|TRBV30
CAWRPAGNTIYF
TGTGCCTGGAGGCCGGCTGGAAACACCATATATTTT
>-|TRBJ2-7|-|TRBV5-1
CASSPSDWSEQYF
TGCGCCAGCAGCCCATCTGACTGGTCCGAGCAGTACTTC
>-|TRBJ1-2|-|TRBV20-1
CSARQAYGYTF
TGCAGTGCTCGACAGGCCTATGGCTACACCTTC
>-|TRBJ1-5|TRBD1|TRBV9
CASSPGTGGVSNQPQHF
TGTGCCAGCAGCCCCGGGACAGGGGGCGTGAGCAATCAGCCCCAGCATTTT
>once|TRBJ2-1|-|TRBV11-3
CASSFTGALDNEQFF
TGTGCCAGCAGCTTTACGGGAGCCCTCGACAATGAGCAGTTCTTC
>-|TRBJ2-1|-|TRBV7-9
CASSLALSYPVEQFF
TGTGCCAGCAGCTTAGCGCTTTCCTACCCTGTGGAGCAGTTCTTC
>-|TRBJ1-5|TRBD1|TRBV30
CAWSEGDRVNQPQHF
TGTGCCTGGAGTGAGGGGGACAGGGTCAATCAGCCCCAGCATTTT
>-|TRBJ1-5|-|TRBV10-3
CAISSSRGGSNQPQHF
TGTGCCATCAGTTCTTCAAGGGGAGGAAGCAATCAGCCCCAGCATTTT
>-|TRBJ2-3|TRBD1|TRBV7-2
CASSPRGQGGTDTQYF
TGTGCCAGCAGCCCCCGGGGACAGGGGGGCACAGATACGCAGTATTTT
>-|TRBJ2-3|TRBD2|TRBV9
CASSVNSGGRIDTQYF
TGTGCCAGCAGCGTTAATAGCGGGGGGAGGATAGATACGCAGTATTTT
>-|TRBJ1-2|TRBD1|TRBV30
CAWSPGQGLSGYTF
TGTGCCTGGAGTCCGGGACAGGGTTTAAGTGGCTACACCTTC
>-|TRBJ1-5|-|TRBV9
CASSVGQGSNQPQHF
TGTGCCAGCAGCGTAGGTCAGGGAAGCAATCAGCCCCAGCATTTT
>once|TRBJ2-1|-|TRBV10-2
CASSESASYYNEQFF
TGCGCCAGCAGTGAGTCTGCTAGCTACTACAATGAGCAGTTCTTC
>-|TRBJ2-3|TRBD2|TRBV6-6
CASSYVSGAVTDTQYF
TGTGCCAGCAGTTATGTCAGCGGGGCCGTCACAGATACGCAGTATTTT